This T cell receptor beta chain is drawn from a study of T-cell reconstitution after alpha-beta-depleted transplantation in children. Whole-study results and caveats: About two months after transplant, alpha-beta T cells reportedly came from several hundred expanded graft clones.

Researchers prepared the TCRbeta library using unique molecular identifiers, the study reports. A single record per CDR3 protein comes from TCRdb applying MiXCR to the PCR reads. The top ten hold approximately 29% of the sample, which has approximately 430,000 distinct CDR3 sequences, about 17% seen once. As to this clonotype: The target antigen is unknown.

V shed 2 bases and J 4 bases; nucleotides not matched to a gene: 6. CDR1 is KGHSH and CDR2 is LQKENI in the germline V gene. The CDR3 has 16 residues. V and J are TRBV18 and TRBJ2-2, with 8 bases aligning to TRBD2. The source of this sequence is a boy less than two years old who had a stem cell transplant for Wiskott-Aldrich syndrome, so the T cells may come from the graft donor. The sequencing used PBMCs, mostly from graft donor cells, collected 360 days after TCRalphabeta/CD19-depleted stem cell transplant. Here the CDR3 DNA reads TGTGCCAGCTCACCATCGAGGACTAGCATCACCGGGGAGCTGTTTTTT. This translates into CASSPSRTSITGELFF. The full variable domain, with the rest looked up from reference TRBV18 and TRBJ2-2, is NAGVMQNPRHLVRRRGQEARLRCSPMKGHSHVYWYRQLPEEGLKFMVYLQKENIIDESGMPKERFSAEFPKEGPSILRIQQVVRGDSAAYFCASSPSRTSITGELFFGEGSRLTVL.